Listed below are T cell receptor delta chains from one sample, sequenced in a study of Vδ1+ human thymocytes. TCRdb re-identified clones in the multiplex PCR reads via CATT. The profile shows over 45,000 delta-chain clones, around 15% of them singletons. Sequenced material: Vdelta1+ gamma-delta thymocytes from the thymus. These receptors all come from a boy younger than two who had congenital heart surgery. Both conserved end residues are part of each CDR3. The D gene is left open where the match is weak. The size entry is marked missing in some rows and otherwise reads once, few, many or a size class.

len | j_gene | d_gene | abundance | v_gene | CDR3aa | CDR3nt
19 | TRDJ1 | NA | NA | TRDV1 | CALGDFNGGPPPYTDKLIF | TGTGCTCTTGGGGATTTTAACGGGGGACCCCCGCCGTACACCGATAAACTCATCTTT
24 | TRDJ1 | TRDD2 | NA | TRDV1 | CALGEACRQRSSSYFFWWGDKLIF | TGTGCTCTTGGGGAAGCGTGTAGGCAGAGGTCCTCTTCCTACTTCTTCTGGTGGGGCGATAAACTCATCTTT
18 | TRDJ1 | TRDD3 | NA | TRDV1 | CALGEPGLGVMYTDKLIF | TGTGCTCTTGGGGAACCCGGACTGGGGGTAATGTACACCGATAAACTCATCTTT
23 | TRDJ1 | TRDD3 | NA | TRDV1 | CALGEKPWLAPTGDLTNTDKLIF | TGTGCTCTTGGGGAAAAGCCCTGGCTCGCCCCTACTGGGGACCTAACGAACACCGATAAACTCATCTTT
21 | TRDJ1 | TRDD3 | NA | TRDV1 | CALGDLPHATGGYGYTDKLIF | TGTGCTCTTGGGGACCTTCCACACGCCACTGGGGGATACGGCTACACCGATAAACTCATCTTT
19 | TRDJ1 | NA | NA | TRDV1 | CALGEPNNFLTDITDKLIF | TGTGCTCTTGGGGAACCAAATAATTTCCTGACAGATATCACCGATAAACTCATCTTT
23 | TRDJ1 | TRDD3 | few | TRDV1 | CALGEFDAGFSYWGIGYTDKLIF | TGTGCTCTTGGGGAATTTGATGCCGGCTTCTCTTACTGGGGGATAGGGTACACCGATAAACTCATCTTT
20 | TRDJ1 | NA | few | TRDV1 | CALGDWPFSSPGAHTDKLIF | TGTGCTCTTGGGGACTGGCCTTTTTCCTCGCCTGGGGCCCACACCGATAAACTCATCTTT
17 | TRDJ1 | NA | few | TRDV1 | CALGVTSSIRGTDKLIF | TGTGCTCTTGGGGTTACCTCCTCGATACGGGGCACCGATAAACTCATCTTT
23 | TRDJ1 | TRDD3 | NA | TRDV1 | CALSQAPYFSYWGIGSHADKLIF | TGTGCTCTAAGTCAGGCTCCTTACTTCTCATACTGGGGGATAGGCAGTCATGCCGATAAACTCATCTTT
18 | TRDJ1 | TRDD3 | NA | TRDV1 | CALGERRTRGDTADKLIF | TGTGCTCTTGGGGAACGCCGCACAAGAGGGGATACGGCCGATAAACTCATCTTT
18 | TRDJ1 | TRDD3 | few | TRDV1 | CALGGPLGDTLGTDKLIF | TGTGCTCTTGGGGGACCCTTGGGGGATACGCTGGGGACCGATAAACTCATCTTT
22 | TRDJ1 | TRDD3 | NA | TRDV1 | CALGGQLPILHYWGIRVDKLIF | TGTGCTCTTGGGGGCCAGCTTCCTATTCTACACTACTGGGGGATACGCGTCGATAAACTCATCTTT
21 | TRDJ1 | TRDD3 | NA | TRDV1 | CALGGPLHPLYWGIKGDKLIF | TGTGCTCTTGGGGGCCCCCTACACCCCCTGTACTGGGGGATAAAGGGCGATAAACTCATCTTT
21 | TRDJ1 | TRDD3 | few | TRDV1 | CALGTAVPTMGDTGKADKLIF | TGTGCTCTTGGGACCGCAGTTCCTACGATGGGGGATACGGGTAAGGCCGATAAACTCATCTTT
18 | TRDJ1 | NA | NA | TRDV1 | CALGETTRGDPYTDKLIF | TGTGCTCTTGGGGAAACTACGAGAGGGGACCCGTACACCGATAAACTCATCTTT
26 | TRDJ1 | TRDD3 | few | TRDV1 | CALGGRPSGSFLRNWGILGNTDKLIF | TGTGCTCTTGGGGGAAGGCCATCTGGCTCCTTCCTAAGAAACTGGGGGATATTGGGGAACACCGATAAACTCATCTTT
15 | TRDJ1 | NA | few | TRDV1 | CALGDKTRGCDKLIF | TGTGCTCTTGGGGATAAGACCAGAGGGTGCGATAAACTCATCTTT
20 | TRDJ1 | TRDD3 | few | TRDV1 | CALGAKSWGIASPYTDKLIF | TGTGCTCTTGGGGCAAAGTCCTGGGGGATAGCTAGTCCTTACACCGATAAACTCATCTTT
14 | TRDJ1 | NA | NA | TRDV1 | CALGGGSDTDKLIF | TGTGCTCTTGGGGGAGGGAGCGACACCGATAAACTCATCTTT
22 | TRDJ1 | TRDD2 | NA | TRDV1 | CALGEPPTFLHRRGSYTDKLIF | TGTGCTCTTGGGGAACCTCCTACCTTCCTACACCGGAGGGGGTCGTACACCGATAAACTCATCTTT
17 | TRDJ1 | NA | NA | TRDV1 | CALGERQLPTGYTKLIF | TGTGCTCTTGGGGAGCGCCAACTGCCTACGGGATATACTAAACTCATCTTT
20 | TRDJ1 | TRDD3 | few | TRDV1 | CALGDQFSYLLGDTADKLIF | TGTGCTCTTGGGGACCAGTTTTCCTACTTACTGGGGGATACGGCCGATAAACTCATCTTT
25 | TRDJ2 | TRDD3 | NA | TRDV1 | CALGEAPPNRVGDCNIDSLTAQLFF | TGTGCTCTTGGGGAAGCCCCTCCAAACAGGGTGGGGGATTGCAATATCGATTCTTTGACAGCACAACTCTTCTTT
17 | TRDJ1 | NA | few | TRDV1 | CALGEPFRVPFTDKLIF | TGTGCTCTTGGGGAACCTTTCCGCGTTCCCTTCACCGATAAACTCATCTTT
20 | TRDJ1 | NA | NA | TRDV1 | CALGELTVEDIPRYTDKLIF | TGTGCTCTTGGGGAATTGACAGTTGAGGATATCCCACGGTACACCGATAAACTCATCTTT
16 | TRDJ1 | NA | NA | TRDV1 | CALGEASYPGYAKLIF | TGTGCTCTTGGGGAAGCGTCCTACCCTGGATACGCAAAACTCATCTTT
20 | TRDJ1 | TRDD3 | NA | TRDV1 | CALGEPHLGSDWGISDKLIF | TGTGCTCTTGGGGAACCCCACTTGGGGTCCGACTGGGGGATATCCGATAAACTCATCTTT
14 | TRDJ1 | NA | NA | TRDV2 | CACAVRTYTDKLIF | TGTGCCTGTGCTGTACGTACGTACACCGATAAACTCATCTTT
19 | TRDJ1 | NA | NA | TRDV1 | CALGESVFLADAYTDKLIF | TGTGCTCTTGGGGAATCCGTCTTTCTGGCCGATGCGTACACCGATAAACTCATCTTT
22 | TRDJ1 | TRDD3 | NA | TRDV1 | CALGDLIFPTPYWGIHVGQLIF | TGTGCTCTTGGGGACCTAATTTTCCCCACTCCGTACTGGGGGATACACGTTGGCCAACTCATCTTT
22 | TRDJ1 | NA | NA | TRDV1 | CALGELAFLGFTGGPHTDKLIF | TGTGCTCTTGGGGAACTCGCCTTCCTAGGGTTTACTGGGGGACCTCACACCGATAAACTCATCTTT
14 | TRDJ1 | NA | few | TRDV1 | CALGELIIPDKLIF | TGTGCTCTTGGGGAACTTATAATTCCAGATAAACTCATCTTT
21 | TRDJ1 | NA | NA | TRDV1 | CALGDSSYFTGVFKYTDKLIF | TGTGCTCTTGGGGATTCTTCCTACTTTACTGGGGTATTCAAGTACACCGATAAACTCATCTTT
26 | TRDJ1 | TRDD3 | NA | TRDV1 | CALGNIRAEEQQIPTVGDTYTDKLIF | TGTGCTCTTGGGAACATTAGAGCCGAGGAACAACAAATACCTACAGTGGGGGATACGTACACCGATAAACTCATCTTT
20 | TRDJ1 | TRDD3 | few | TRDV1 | CALGGLYWGIRVGSNDKLIF | TGTGCTCTTGGGGGTTTGTACTGGGGGATACGCGTAGGTTCTAACGATAAACTCATCTTT
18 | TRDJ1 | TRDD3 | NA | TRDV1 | CALGKVLGDTGYTDKLIF | TGTGCTCTTGGGAAAGTACTGGGGGATACGGGGTACACCGATAAACTCATCTTT
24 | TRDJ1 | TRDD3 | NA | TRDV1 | CALGELSFPNPYWGIRPYTDKLIF | TGTGCTCTTGGGGAACTATCTTTCCCTAACCCTTACTGGGGGATACGCCCGTACACCGATAAACTCATCTTT
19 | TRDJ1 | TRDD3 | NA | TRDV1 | CALGELALGDHGITDKLIF | TGTGCTCTTGGGGAACTGGCCCTGGGGGACCATGGGATCACCGATAAACTCATCTTT